These 30 T cell receptor beta chains share one sample of origin, sequenced in a study of T cell responses to AZD1222 COVID-19 vaccine. The protocol was immunoSEQ multiplex PCR, while the TCRdb copy is restricted to in-frame clones and leaves out a portion. The profile shows 95,000 to 150,000 clones, more than 85% of them singletons. The sequenced sample was peripheral blood, obtained on day 0 of AZD1222 vaccination. The receptors were gathered from an adult in good health.

The chain is built from TRBV5-1 and TRBJ2-1; D possibly uses TRBD1 or TRBD2 (6 bases each). This CDR3 has 15 amino acids. Trimming left V 0 bases short and J 3 bases short, with 10 bases between. The germline V gene encodes CDR1 SGHRS and CDR2 YFSETQ. CDR3 DNA: TGCGCCAGCAGCTTGGGTGGAGGGGGCTACAATGAGCAGTTCTTC. This sequence encodes CASSLGGGGYNEQFF.

V and J are TRBV6-5 and TRBJ2-3; 8 bases match TRBD2. Per the germline V gene, CDR1 is MNHEY and CDR2 is SVGAGI. V shed 7 bases, J shed 3 bases, and the junction held 6 bases outside the gene matches. This CDR3 spans 14 amino acids. This chain's CDR3 is CASTLAGSTDTQYF. Written as DNA, the CDR3 is TGTGCCAGCACTTTAGCGGGAAGTACAGATACGCAGTATTTT.

V is TRBV5-1 and J is TRBJ1-2, with a tentative D call TRBD1 (5 bases). There are 13 residues in the CDR3. In germline, CDR1 is SGHRS, CDR2 YFSETQ. Trimming cost V 5 bases and J 4 bases, with 12 bases left between them. CDR3 nucleotides: TGCGCCAGCAGTTTTGATGGGGCCTATGGCTACACCTTC. Amino acids: CASSFDGAYGYTF.

V gene TRBV4-3 combines with J gene TRBJ2-1; tentative D call: TRBD2 (6 bases). V lost 0 bases, J lost 0 bases, and 15 bases lay in between. Germline loops: CDR1 LGHNA, CDR2 YSLEER. This CDR3 region has 18 residues. CDR3 sequence (DNA): TGCGCCAGCAGCCAAGATTGGGTGCGGGGAGTCTCCTACAATGAGCAGTTCTTC. Residues: CASSQDWVRGVSYNEQFF.

The chain employs TRBV15 and TRBJ2-7, with 7 bases aligning to TRBD1. Germline CDR1 LNHNV, CDR2 YYDKDF (reference sequence). Trimming at V came to 3 bases and at J to 2 bases, leaving 1 base not matched to a gene. The CDR3 spans 13 residues. The CDR3 region is CATSSGQAYEQYF. For the CDR3, the DNA is TGTGCCACCAGCAGTGGACAGGCCTACGAGCAGTACTTC.

This sequence joins TRBV28 and TRBJ1-5; 11 bases agree with TRBD1. From germline, CDR1 is MDHEN and CDR2 SYDVKM. After removal of 1 base from V and 7 bases from J, the junction contained 6 bases not matched to a gene. This CDR3 is built from 16 residues. This CDR3 is CASSLSGQGVQQPQHF. The CDR3 DNA is TGTGCCAGCAGTTTATCGGGACAGGGGGTTCAACAGCCCCAGCATTTT.

V and J are TRBV7-2 and TRBJ2-7; perhaps TRBD1 as D (6 bases). Per the germline V gene, CDR1 is SGHTA and CDR2 is FQGNSA. Trimming removed 5 bases at V and 1 base at J, with 9 bases between. This CDR3 region has 13 residues. This CDR3 reads CASSKQGSYEQYF. The CDR3 bases are TGTGCCAGCAGCAAACAGGGTTCCTACGAGCAGTACTTC.

The rearrangement uses TRBV5-1 and TRBJ1-6, with no clear D. Germline V CDR1 and CDR2: SGHRS, YFSETQ. The CDR3 length is 17 residues. Trimming took 4 bases from V and 7 from J, leaving 21 bases between them. Here the CDR3 reads CASSPTELYPENSPLHF. The CDR3, as DNA: TGCGCCAGCAGCCCTACAGAACTCTATCCAGAAAATTCACCCCTCCACTTT.

The chain couples TRBV27 to TRBJ1-3; no firm D call. Germline V lookup: CDR1 MNHEY, CDR2 SMNVEV (reference sequence). This CDR3 has 15 residues. The V and J ends lost 3 bases and 4 bases respectively, with 13 bases between them. The CDR3 DNA follows: TGTGCCAGCAGTTTTCGCCTGGGCGCCGGAAACACCATATATTTT. The encoded protein is CASSFRLGAGNTIYF.

The chain has TRBV18 and TRBJ2-7; no clear D gene. V dropped 6 bases and J dropped 5 bases, with 17 bases sitting between them. The CDR3 covers 14 residues. CDR1 and CDR2 from the germline V gene are KGHSH and LQKENI. CDR3: CASSPVTILDEQYF. The CDR3 DNA reads TGTGCCAGCTCGCCGGTAACGATCTTGGACGAGCAGTACTTC.

This clone is a singleton in its sample. The CDR3 loop is CASLLVQGKTEAFF. The CDR3, as DNA: TGTGCCAGCTTATTAGTACAGGGCAAGACTGAAGCTTTCTTT. This chain links TRBV28 with TRBJ1-1, with D possibly being TRBD1 (6 bases). This CDR3 spans 14 amino acids. Per germline, CDR1 MDHEN and CDR2 SYDVKM. V gave up 8 bases and J gave up 5 bases, with 18 bases separating them.

This chain joins TRBV4-3 and TRBJ2-6; possibly TRBD1 for D (6 bases). CDR1 and CDR2 from the germline V gene are LGHNA and YSLEER. Trimming removed 2 bases at V and 0 bases at J, with 20 bases between. This CDR3 spans 20 amino acids. CDR3 nucleotides: TGCGCCAGCAGCCAATCGCCCCCCACAGGGTGGGTCTCTGGGGCCAACGTCCTGACTTTC. This gives the protein CASSQSPPTGWVSGANVLTF.

This clone rates as medium-sized (0.01 to 0.1%). The chain uses TRBV4-3 and TRBJ2-2; D possibly uses TRBD1 or TRBD2 (6 bases each). Trimming removed 0 bases at V and 6 bases at J, with 14 bases between. Germline CDR1 LGHNA, CDR2 YSLEER. The CDR3 is 16 residues long. In DNA, the CDR3 is TGCGCCAGCAGCCAAGATCCGGGGGCAGGCGCCGGGGAGCTGTTTTTT. It is translated as CASSQDPGAGAGELFF.

In this sample, this clone turned up once. The rearrangement joins TRBV6-2 or TRBV6-3 to TRBJ1-2, with TRBD1 as a possible D gene (5 bases). The CDR3 is 12 amino acids. Trimming cost V 6 bases and J 7 bases, with 12 bases left between them. Looked up from germline, CDR1 is MNHEY and CDR2 is SVGEGT. CDR3 amino acids: CASSPRDGGYTF. The CDR3 nucleotides read TGTGCCAGCAGCCCCCGGGACGGTGGCTACACCTTC.

V is TRBV12-5 and J is TRBJ2-2; 9 positions agree with TRBD2. V was clipped by 0 bases and J by 7 bases; unmatched bases: 9. CDR3 size: 17 residues. Per germline, CDR1 LGHNT and CDR2 FRNRAP. Written as DNA, the CDR3 is TGTGCTAGTGGTTTGGTACTAGCTAGCGGGAATGACGGGGAGCTGTTTTTT. As protein: CASGLVLASGNDGELFF. Based on the CDR3 plus reference TRBV12-5 and TRBJ2-2, the full variable domain is DARVTQTPRHKVTEMGQEVTMRCQPILGHNTVFWYRQTMMQGLELLAYFRNRAPLDDSGMPKDRFSAEMPDATLATLKIQPSEPRDSAVYFCASGLVLASGNDGELFFGEGSRLTVL.

This clone was observed a single time. The chain recombines TRBV6-5 with TRBJ1-1; D is unclear. Trimming pared 2 bases from V and 5 bases from J, leaving 18 bases between. The CDR3 totals 16 residues. CDR1 MNHEY and CDR2 SVGAGI come from the germline V gene. The CDR3 spells CASSYGDADGITEAFF. CDR3 in DNA: TGTGCCAGCAGTTACGGGGATGCCGATGGTATAACTGAAGCTTTCTTT.

The chain is built from TRBV30 and TRBJ1-2, with D uncertain. The CDR3 consists of 13 residues. The germline CDR1 and CDR2 sequences are GTSNPN and SVGIG (reference sequence). The V end lost 2 bases, the J end lost 5 bases, and 12 bases lay between the germline ends. The chain's CDR3 is CAWSTTLGYGYTF. CDR3 DNA sequence: TGTGCCTGGAGTACGACACTCGGATATGGCTACACCTTC. The full variable domain, in which reference TRBV30 and TRBJ1-2 provide the parts outside the CDR3, is SQTIHQWPATLVQPVGSPLSLECTVEGTSNPNLYWYRQAAGRGLQLLFYSVGIGQISSEVPQNLSASRPQDRQFILSSKKLLLSDSGFYLCAWSTTLGYGYTFGSGTRLTVV.

The rearrangement joins TRBV5-5 to TRBJ2-7, with a tentative D call TRBD1 (5 bases). Between the trimmed V and J ends, which lost 1 base and 4 bases, there was a span of 15 bases. The CDR3 is 15 residues long. Germline V lookup: CDR1 SGHKS, CDR2 YYEKEE (reference sequence). The CDR3 DNA is TGTGCCAGCAGCTTGAGGGGTCAGGACCCTTACGAGCAGTACTTC. Its translation is CASSLRGQDPYEQYF.

The J gene is TRBJ1-1, the V gene TRBV9; D is unclear. The ends were cut back, 3 bases at V and 2 bases at J, with 11 bases in the middle. CDR1 is SGDLS, CDR2 YYNGEE, per germline. CDR3 length: 14 amino acids. The CDR3 nucleotides are TGTGCCAGCAGCGGGCAGCTACTCAACACTGAAGCTTTCTTT. Protein product: CASSGQLLNTEAFF.

V and J are TRBV27 and TRBJ2-7, with TRBD2 as a possible D gene (7 bases). Germline V gene data show CDR1 as MNHEY and CDR2 as SMNVEV (reference sequence). The CDR3 contains 17 residues. V lost 8 bases and J 1 base, leaving 24 bases between the germline ends. Written as DNA, the CDR3 is TGTGCCAGCCACTCCGTACCCGGGGGGCGACCGTCCTACGAGCAGTACTTC. Protein product: CASHSVPGGRPSYEQYF.

The chain has TRBV11-3 and TRBJ2-7, with no clear D. Germline CDR1 SGHNT, CDR2 YENEEA. CDR3 length: 14 amino acids. The V gene lost 2 bases and the J gene lost 2 bases, with 10 bases spanning the gap. CDR3 sequence: CASSLYHEAYEQYF. CDR3 sequence (DNA): TGTGCCAGCAGCTTATATCACGAAGCCTACGAGCAGTACTTC.

The V and J genes are TRBV30 and TRBJ1-3; possibly TRBD1 for D (6 bases). The germline V gene encodes CDR1 GTSNPN and CDR2 SVGIG (reference sequence). This CDR3 is built from 15 residues. V was pared by 0 bases and J by 0 bases, with 9 bases between. The CDR3 spells CAWSVRGRSGNTIYF. DNA for the CDR3: TGTGCCTGGAGTGTACGGGGGCGCTCTGGAAACACCATATATTTT.

This chain connects TRBV6-1 to TRBJ1-5; 8 bases align to TRBD1. The CDR3 is made up of 15 amino acids. The V segment lost 2 bases and the J segment 6 bases; nucleotides outside the gene matches: 6. CDR1 is MNHNS and CDR2 is SASEGT in the germline V gene. CDR3 in amino acids: CASSETHQGAQPQHF. For the CDR3, the DNA is TGTGCCAGCAGTGAAACCCATCAGGGGGCTCAGCCCCAGCATTTT.

The genes are TRBV5-1 and TRBJ1-6; weak D call: TRBD1 (6 bases). Germline V CDR1 and CDR2: SGHRS, YFSETQ. Trimming left V 1 base short and J 9 bases short, with 14 bases between. The CDR3 length is 15 residues. The DNA of the CDR3 is TGCGCCAGCAGCTTGAGTGGGGGGCTGAGTTCACCCCTCCACTTT. Translation gives CASSLSGGLSSPLHF.

The V call is TRBV7-3, the J call TRBJ2-6; weak D call: TRBD1 (6 bases). CDR1 SGHTA and CDR2 FQGTGA come from the germline V gene. The CDR3 is 15 residues long. V dropped 5 bases and J dropped 3 bases, with 11 bases sitting between them. The CDR3 region is CASSPRGSGANVLTF. The CDR3 region has the DNA TGTGCCAGCAGCCCGAGGGGGAGTGGGGCCAACGTCCTGACTTTC.

The J gene is TRBJ1-3, the V gene TRBV3-1 (or the pseudogene TRBV3-2); no reliable D call. The CDR3 sequence is 14 residues long. Germline-derived CDR1 and CDR2 are LGHDT and YNNKEL (reference sequence). The germline V and J ends were trimmed by 4 bases and 3 bases, with 10 bases remaining between them. CDR3 sequence: CASSRQSYGNTIYF. The DNA of the CDR3 is TGTGCCAGCAGCCGCCAGAGTTATGGAAACACCATATATTTT.

A few counts support this clone. The gene calls are TRBV15 and TRBJ2-2, with TRBD2 identical over 7 bases. The CDR3 is 17 amino acids. Unmatched junction bases numbered 6, after V lost 1 base and J lost 1 base. Germline V gene sequence: CDR1 LNHNV, CDR2 YYDKDF (reference sequence). The CDR3 protein is CATSRVRGRGNTGELFF. CDR3 in DNA: TGTGCCACCAGCAGAGTTCGGGGGAGGGGGAACACCGGGGAGCTGTTTTTT.

The CDR3 nucleotides read TGTGCCAGTAGTATAAATTCTTGGGGCGGTCAGCCCCAGCATTTT. Its protein is CASSINSWGGQPQHF. The chain joins TRBV19 to TRBJ1-5, with D possibly matching TRBD1 (5 bases). V was pared by 2 bases and J by 6 bases, with 14 bases between. This CDR3 has 15 amino acids. Germline V gene lookup returns CDR1 LNHDA and CDR2 SQIVND (reference sequence).

The chain carries TRBV6-1 and TRBJ2-7; D gene uncertain. The CDR3 runs 12 residues. Germline V gene data show CDR1 as MNHNS and CDR2 as SASEGT. V was clipped by 2 bases and J by 6 bases, with 8 bases between them. The CDR3 protein is CASSESLTEQYF. The CDR3 nucleotides read TGTGCCAGCAGTGAAAGCCTCACCGAGCAGTACTTC.

V usage is TRBV5-6 and J usage is TRBJ1-2, with D unresolved. Between the trimmed V and J ends, which lost 0 bases and 3 bases, there was a span of 18 bases. The CDR3 consists of 17 residues. CDR1 is SGHDT and CDR2 is YYEEEE in the germline V gene. The CDR3 nucleotides read TGTGCCAGCAGCTTGGCGGTACACCGAGGATCTGACTATGGCTACACCTTC. It translates to CASSLAVHRGSDYGYTF.